The rows below give T cell receptor beta chains drawn from one sample of a study of OX40 agonist ivuxolimab in advanced cancers. TCRdb's copy holds only in-frame clones and misses some; the assay was immunoSEQ multiplex PCR. Found here are tens of thousands of clones, 75% to 90% of them singletons; the top ten hold around 9.3%. The sequencing used CD4+ or CD8+ T cells sorted from blood, collected in a trial of the OX40 agonist ivuxolimab. The receptors derive from an adult with an advanced solid tumor such as melanoma, head and neck, liver or kidney cancer. The CDR3 runs from the conserved cysteine through the conserved F or W. A D gene is named only where the DNA matches it firmly. Expanded clones are given a class, and other clones once, few, many or no size at all.

v_gene,abundance,d_gene,j_gene,CDR3aa,CDR3nt
TRBV4-3,.,.,TRBJ1-5,CASSTDSGGNQPQHF,TGCGCCAGCAGCACCGACAGCGGAGGCAATCAGCCCCAGCATTTT
TRBV30,.,TRBD1,TRBJ1-1,CAWIKRQGAQVGAEAFF,TGTGCCTGGATCAAAAGACAGGGGGCGCAAGTGGGGGCTGAAGCTTTCTTT
TRBV5-4,.,TRBD1,TRBJ2-7,CASSLWTGVSYEQYF,TGTGCCAGCAGCTTGTGGACAGGGGTCTCCTACGAGCAGTACTTC
TRBV5-1,.,.,TRBJ2-2,CASSLFGGASLGELFF,TGCGCCAGCAGCTTGTTCGGGGGAGCGTCCCTCGGGGAGCTGTTTTTT
TRBV28,.,.,TRBJ1-2,CASSSALRGNYGYTF,TGTGCCAGCAGTTCGGCCCTAAGAGGAAACTATGGCTACACCTTC
TRBV28,.,.,TRBJ2-4,CASSLPGSGIQYF,TGTGCCAGCAGTTTGCCGGGGTCCGGCATTCAGTACTTC
TRBV4-1,.,TRBD1,TRBJ1-1,CASSHRDRVEAFF,TGCGCCAGCAGCCACAGAGACAGGGTCGAAGCTTTCTTT
TRBV7-9,once,.,TRBJ2-5,CASSMLRDQETQYF,TGTGCCAGCAGTATGCTAAGAGACCAAGAGACCCAGTACTTC
TRBV9,.,.,TRBJ2-2,CASSAGPEPTGELFF,TGTGCCAGCAGCGCCGGCCCAGAACCCACCGGGGAGCTGTTTTTT
TRBV7-2,.,.,TRBJ2-2,CASSLNRDPGTGELFF,TGTGCCAGCAGCTTAAACCGGGACCCTGGAACGGGGGAGCTGTTTTTT